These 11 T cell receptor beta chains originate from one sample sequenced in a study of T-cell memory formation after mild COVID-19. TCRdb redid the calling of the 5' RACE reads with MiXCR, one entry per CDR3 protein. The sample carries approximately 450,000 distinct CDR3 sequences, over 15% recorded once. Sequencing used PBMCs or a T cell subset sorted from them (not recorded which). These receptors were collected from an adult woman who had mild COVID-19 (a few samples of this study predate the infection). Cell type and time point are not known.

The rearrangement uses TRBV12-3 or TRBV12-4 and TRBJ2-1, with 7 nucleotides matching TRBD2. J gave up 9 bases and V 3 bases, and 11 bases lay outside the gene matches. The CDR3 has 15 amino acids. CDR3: CASSLVGLSFVEQFF. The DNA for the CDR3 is TGTGCCAGCAGTTTGGTGGGACTATCGTTCGTTGAGCAGTTCTTC.

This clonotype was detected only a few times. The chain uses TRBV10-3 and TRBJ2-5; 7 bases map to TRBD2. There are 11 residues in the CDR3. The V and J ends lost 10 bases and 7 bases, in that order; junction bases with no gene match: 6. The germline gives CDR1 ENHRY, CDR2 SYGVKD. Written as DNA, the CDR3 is TGTGCCACCAACCCGGGGGGGACCCAGTACTTC. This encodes CATNPGGTQYF.

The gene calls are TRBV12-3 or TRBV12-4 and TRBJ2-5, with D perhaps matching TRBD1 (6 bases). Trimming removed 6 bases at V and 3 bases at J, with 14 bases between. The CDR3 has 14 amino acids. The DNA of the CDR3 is TGTGCCAGCAGCGCCCCAGGGGTCGAAGAGACCCAGTACTTC. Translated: CASSAPGVEETQYF.

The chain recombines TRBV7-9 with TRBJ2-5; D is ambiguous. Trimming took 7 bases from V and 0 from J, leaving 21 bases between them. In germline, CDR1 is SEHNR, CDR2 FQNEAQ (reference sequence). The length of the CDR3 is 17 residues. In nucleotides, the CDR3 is TGTGCCAGCACGGACCTGGGCGCGGAACTGTACCAAGAGACCCAGTACTTC. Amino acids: CASTDLGAELYQETQYF.

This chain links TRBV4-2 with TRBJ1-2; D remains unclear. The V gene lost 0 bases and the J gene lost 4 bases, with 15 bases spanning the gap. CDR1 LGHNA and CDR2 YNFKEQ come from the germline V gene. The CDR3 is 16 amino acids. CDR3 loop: CASSQDSATRRYGYTF. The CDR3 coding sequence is TGTGCCAGCAGCCAAGATTCGGCAACGCGACGCTATGGCTACACCTTC.

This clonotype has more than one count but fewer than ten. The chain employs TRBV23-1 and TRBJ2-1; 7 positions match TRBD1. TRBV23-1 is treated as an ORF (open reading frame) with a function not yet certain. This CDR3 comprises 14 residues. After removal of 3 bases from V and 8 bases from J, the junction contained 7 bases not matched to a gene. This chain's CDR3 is CASSHPRGIYEQFF. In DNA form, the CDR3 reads TGCGCCAGCAGTCACCCCAGGGGGATCTATGAGCAGTTCTTC.

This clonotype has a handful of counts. The CDR3 DNA follows: TGTGCCAGCAGCGTAGAGCCGGGAACCGGCGAGCAGTACTTC. This translates into CASSVEPGTGEQYF. This chain joins TRBV9 and TRBJ2-7; D possibly corresponds to TRBD2 (5 bases). Germline V CDR1 and CDR2: SGDLS, YYNGEE. V was clipped by 0 bases and J by 6 bases, with 13 bases between them. This CDR3 is built from 14 residues.

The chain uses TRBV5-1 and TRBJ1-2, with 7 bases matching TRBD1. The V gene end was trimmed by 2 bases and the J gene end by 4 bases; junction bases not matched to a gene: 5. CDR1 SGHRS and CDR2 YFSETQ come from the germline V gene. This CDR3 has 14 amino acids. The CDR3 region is CASSLQGQAYGYTF. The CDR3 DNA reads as TGCGCCAGCAGCTTACAAGGACAGGCCTATGGCTACACCTTC.

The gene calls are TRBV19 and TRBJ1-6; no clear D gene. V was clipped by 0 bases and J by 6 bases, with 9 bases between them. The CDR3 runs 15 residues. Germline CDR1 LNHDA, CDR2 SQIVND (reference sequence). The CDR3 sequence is CASSIDLGLNSPLHF. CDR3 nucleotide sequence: TGTGCCAGTAGTATAGACCTGGGCCTTAATTCACCCCTCCACTTT.

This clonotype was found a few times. As DNA, the CDR3 is TGTGCCAGCAGCTTAGCACCCGGGACCTCTGAAGCTTTCTTT. Protein sequence: CASSLAPGTSEAFF. The rearrangement links TRBV7-2 to TRBJ1-1; D may be TRBD1 (5 bases). CDR1 is SGHTA, CDR2 FQGNSA, per germline. Deletions cut 0 bases from V and 6 bases from J, with 11 bases between. CDR3 length: 14 amino acids. Based on the CDR3 plus reference TRBV7-2 and TRBJ1-1, the full variable domain is GAGVSQSPSNKVTEKGKDVELRCDPISGHTALYWYRQSLGQGLEFLIYFQGNSAPDKSGLPSDRFSAERTGGSVSTLTIQRTQQEDSAVYLCASSLAPGTSEAFFGQGTRLTVV.

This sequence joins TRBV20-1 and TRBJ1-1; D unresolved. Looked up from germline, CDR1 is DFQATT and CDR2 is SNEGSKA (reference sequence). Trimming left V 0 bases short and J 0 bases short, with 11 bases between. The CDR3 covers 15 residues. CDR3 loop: CSARDLGGLNTEAFF. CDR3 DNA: TGCAGTGCTAGAGACCTGGGCGGATTGAACACTGAAGCTTTCTTT.